Listed below are T cell receptor beta chains from one sample, sequenced in a study of T cells in Graves' hyperthyroidism and ophthalmopathy. Each CDR3 protein is one row after TCRdb ran MiXCR on the multiplex PCR reads. Among 200,000 to 250,000 distinct CDR3 sequences listed, roughly a sixth were seen once. Sequencing was done on a sample of blood. The receptors were sampled from a man aged 50 to 60 with Graves' hyperthyroidism. Each CDR3 is given with its conserved first and last residue. The D gene is left open where the match is weak. Clone size appears in some rows only: once, few, many, or a class for an expanded clone.

>TRBJ2-1|few|-|TRBV10-3
TGTGCCATCAGTGAATCGGTCTGGGGGGCGGGGAATGAGCAGTTCTTC
CAISESVWGAGNEQFF
>TRBJ1-2|many|-|TRBV3-1
TGTGCCAGCAGCACTCGACAGGTCAACTATGGCTACACCTTC
CASSTRQVNYGYTF
>TRBJ2-2|-|-|TRBV12-3/TRBV12-4
TGTGCCAGCAAATTACCGGACACCGGGGAGCTGTTTTTT
CASKLPDTGELFF
>TRBJ2-5|many|TRBD1|TRBV12-3/TRBV12-4
TGTGCCAGCAGGCCCGGGACAGGGGGGGAGACCCAGTACTTC
CASRPGTGGETQYF
>TRBJ1-5|-|-|TRBV4-1
TGCGCCAGCAGCCAAAGGGGTAGCAATCAGCCCCAGCATTTT
CASSQRGSNQPQHF
>TRBJ2-5|-|-|TRBV11-2
TGTGCCAGCAGCCTCCGTCGTGGAGGTGCGGTGGAGACCCAGTACTTC
CASSLRRGGAVETQYF
>TRBJ2-4|-|TRBD1|TRBV5-1
TGCGCCAGCAGCTTGGGAAGGGACAGGGGGAGGGCCAAAAACATTCAGTACTTC
CASSLGRDRGRAKNIQYF
>TRBJ2-7|many|TRBD1|TRBV6-1
TGTGCCAGCAGTGAAGAGGTCCGGGACAGGCACTACGAGCAGTACTTC
CASSEEVRDRHYEQYF
>TRBJ2-1|-|-|TRBV19
TGTGCCAGTGGAGCAGGGGGGCTCGTGTACAATGAGCAGTTCTTC
CASGAGGLVYNEQFF
>TRBJ2-3|many|-|TRBV5-1
TGCGCCAGCAGCTGGGGGACTTTGGGTAGCACAGATACGCAGTATTTT
CASSWGTLGSTDTQYF
>TRBJ2-5|few|-|TRBV27
TGTGCCAGCAGTTCGCCCAGCGGGCAGCTCCAAGAGACCCAGTACTTC
CASSSPSGQLQETQYF
>TRBJ2-7|many|TRBD2|TRBV12-3/TRBV12-4
TGTGCCAGCAGTTTAGCTAGCGGGATAGGGAGGTACGAGCAGTACTTC
CASSLASGIGRYEQYF
>TRBJ2-5|many|TRBD2|TRBV28
TGTGCCAGCACCTTCTCGACTAGCGGGAGATTGGAGACCCAGTACTTC
CASTFSTSGRLETQYF
>TRBJ2-5|few|-|TRBV28
TGTGCCAGCAGTTCAACAGGGGAGGGAGAGACCCAGTACTTC
CASSSTGEGETQYF
>TRBJ2-7|many|TRBD2|TRBV20-1
TGCAGTGCTAGTAAAGGCGGGAGCTCCTACGAGCAGTACTTC
CSASKGGSSYEQYF
>TRBJ2-5|-|TRBD1|TRBV20-1
TGCAGTGCTGAACAGGGGGAGTACCAAGAGACCCAGTACTTC
CSAEQGEYQETQYF
>TRBJ2-7|-|-|TRBV5-4
TGTGCCAGCAGCTTGGGGGGACACAACTCCTACGAGCAGTACTTC
CASSLGGHNSYEQYF
>TRBJ2-7|many|TRBD2|TRBV9
TGTGCCAGCAGCGTAGACGGGAGGGGGTACGAGCAGTACTTC
CASSVDGRGYEQYF
>TRBJ2-7|many|TRBD2|TRBV6-5
TGTGCCAGCAGTTACTCGTACCCTAGCGGGAGGCACTACGAGCAGTACTTC
CASSYSYPSGRHYEQYF
>TRBJ1-3|once|-|TRBV5-5
TGTGCCAGCAGCCCTAGACATAACTCTGGAAACACCATATATTTT
CASSPRHNSGNTIYF
>TRBJ2-3|many|TRBD1|TRBV5-1
TGCGCCAGCAGCCTTAGGGACAGGGGGGAAACAGATACGCAGTATTTT
CASSLRDRGETDTQYF
>TRBJ1-5|many|-|TRBV28
TGTGCCAGCAGTTTCCGTGCTGACAGCTCCCGTGGAAGCAATCAGCCCCAGCATTTT
CASSFRADSSRGSNQPQHF